Listed below are T cell receptor beta chains from one sample, sequenced in a study of neurological immune-mediated disorders. TCRdb reprocessed the 5' RACE reads via MiXCR and lists one record per CDR3 protein. The table includes some 57,000 distinct CDR3 sequences, 3% to 3.5% detected once. The material sequenced was PBMCs. These receptors were obtained from a woman aged 60 to 75 with multiple sclerosis. CDR3s include the opening cysteine and the closing phenylalanine or tryptophan. D genes are given only for firm matches. Clone size is not always given. Where it is, it says once, few, many or a class for expanded clones.

>TRBJ2-7|TRBV28|TRBD2|many
TGTGCCAGCAGTTTAATACTAGCGGACTACGAGCAGTACTTC
CASSLILADYEQYF
>TRBJ1-5|TRBV20-1|NA|many
TGCAGTGCTACCCGGTCCTACTCCCAGCCCCAGCATTTT
CSATRSYSQPQHF
>TRBJ2-1|TRBV5-1|NA|many
TGCGCCAGCAGCTTGCAAGTAGACACCTACAATGAGCAGTTCTTC
CASSLQVDTYNEQFF
>TRBJ1-6|TRBV28|NA|many
TGTGCCAGCACCCTACTAGTCGGGCAGGCGGATTCACCCCTCCACTTT
CASTLLVGQADSPLHF
>TRBJ2-7|TRBV28|NA|many
TGTGCCAGCAGTACAAGAAACAACGGAGGCTACGAGCAGTACTTC
CASSTRNNGGYEQYF
>TRBJ1-3|TRBV20-1|NA|many
TGCAGTGCTAGGGGCAGGGGAAGAAACACCATATATTTT
CSARGRGRNTIYF
>TRBJ2-7|TRBV7-2|NA|many
TGTGCCAGCAGCTTGAGGGCCACCTACGAGCAGTACTTC
CASSLRATYEQYF
>TRBJ1-2|TRBV5-1|NA|NA
TGCGCCAGCAGCTTGTATGGGGAAAGCTATGGCTACACCTTC
CASSLYGESYGYTF
>TRBJ2-1|TRBV4-3|NA|many
TGCGCCAGCAGCCCCCGCCTGTGGGGAAGCTCCTACAATGAGCAGTTCTTC
CASSPRLWGSSYNEQFF
>TRBJ1-1|TRBV20-1|NA|NA
TGCAGTGCTAGACCACGGGACTCCCACACTGAAGCTTTCTTT
CSARPRDSHTEAFF
>TRBJ1-1|TRBV10-3|TRBD1|many
TGTGCCATCTGGACAGGGGGCGATCCCACTGAAGCTTTCTTT
CAIWTGGDPTEAFF
>TRBJ2-3|TRBV6-5|NA|many
TGTGCCAGCAGTTTTCAGGGAGGCACAGATACGCAGTATTTT
CASSFQGGTDTQYF
>TRBJ1-2|TRBV4-3|NA|NA
TGCGCCAGCAGCCAAGATGAGGGGTTGGGCTATGGCTACACCTTC
CASSQDEGLGYGYTF
>TRBJ1-2|TRBV28|NA|many
TGTGCCAGCAGAGACTCAGCCGGGACAAATTTGTATGGCTACACCTTC
CASRDSAGTNLYGYTF
>TRBJ2-1|TRBV20-1|TRBD2|many
TGCAGTGCTAAGCGGGGGGGCCAATTCTTCGATGAGCAGTTCTTC
CSAKRGGQFFDEQFF
>TRBJ2-1|TRBV5-5|TRBD1|many
TGTGCCAGCAGCTTGATAGGGACAGACAATGAGCAGTTCTTC
CASSLIGTDNEQFF
>TRBJ2-5|TRBV20-1|NA|many
TGCAGTGCTTACCGGACAGAACAAGAGACCCAGTACTTC
CSAYRTEQETQYF
>TRBJ1-1|TRBV7-9|TRBD1|many
TGTGCCAGCAGCTTAAGAGGGGGCATGGTTGAAGCTTTCTTT
CASSLRGGMVEAFF
>TRBJ2-5|TRBV9|TRBD1|many
TGTGCCAGCAGCGCCACCGGGACAGGGGGGCAGACCCAGTACTTC
CASSATGTGGQTQYF
>TRBJ1-1|TRBV6-6|NA|many
TGTGCCAGCACCCCGCCCCAATTGATGAACTCTGAAGCTTTCTTT
CASTPPQLMNSEAFF
>TRBJ1-1|TRBV7-6|NA|NA
TGTGCCAGCAGCTTAGGGCGGGAGAACACTGAAGCTTTCTTT
CASSLGRENTEAFF
>TRBJ2-7|TRBV20-1|NA|many
TGCAGTGCTAGAGGGAGCTTCTACGAGCAGTACTTC
CSARGSFYEQYF
>TRBJ2-6|TRBV2|NA|many
TGTGCCAGCGTTGGCGGCTCTGGGGCCAACGTCCTGACTTTC
CASVGGSGANVLTF
>TRBJ2-5|TRBV7-2|NA|many
TGTGCCAGCAGCTTGTCAAGGGAAGAGACCCAGTACTTC
CASSLSREETQYF
>TRBJ2-1|TRBV9|TRBD2|many
TGTGCCAGCAGCACAAGGACTAGCGGGGGGAGGCCCAATGAGCAGTTCTTC
CASSTRTSGGRPNEQFF
>TRBJ1-6|TRBV20-1|NA|many
TGCAGTGCTAGTTCCGCGACCGGTTCACCCCTCCACTTT
CSASSATGSPLHF
>TRBJ2-3|TRBV7-2|NA|many
TGTGCCAGCAGCTTAGAACAGGCAGATACGCAGTATTTT
CASSLEQADTQYF
>TRBJ2-1|TRBV25-1|NA|few
TGTGCCAGCAGTGAATTGTCCCAGGGGAGCTCCTACAATGAGCAGTTCTTC
CASSELSQGSSYNEQFF
>TRBJ1-3|TRBV6-2/TRBV6-3|TRBD1|many
TGTGCCAGCAGCCCCGGGACAGATGGAAACACCATATATTTT
CASSPGTDGNTIYF
>TRBJ1-1|TRBV28|NA|many
TGTGCCAGCAGTATTCCAACAGGACCACGGTTCGCTTTCTTT
CASSIPTGPRFAFF
>TRBJ1-4|TRBV7-2|NA|many
TGTGCCAGCAGCTTATTCGGGGCGGGACTCAAGGGCATTGGAGAAAAACTGTTTTTT
CASSLFGAGLKGIGEKLFF
>TRBJ2-7|TRBV5-1|NA|many
TGCGCCAGCAGCTTGGAAGGAGTTTCGGCCTACGAGCAGTACTTC
CASSLEGVSAYEQYF
>TRBJ2-7|TRBV29-1|TRBD2|many
TGCAGCGTAACCGGGGGGGGGGACGAGCAGTACTTC
CSVTGGGDEQYF
>TRBJ2-6|TRBV7-6|NA|NA
TGTGCCAGCAGCTTAGAATCCGTCTCTGGGGCCAACGTCCTGACTTTC
CASSLESVSGANVLTF
>TRBJ2-7|TRBV5-1|TRBD2|many
TGCGCCAGCAGGGAAGCCGGGACTAGCAGCTACGAGCAGTACTTC
CASREAGTSSYEQYF
>TRBJ1-1|TRBV29-1|NA|many
TGCAGCGTTGCGAAGGGCGCTGAAGCTTTCTTT
CSVAKGAEAFF
>TRBJ1-1|TRBV7-2|NA|many
TGTGCCAGCAGCTTAGGAGGACAGTACACTGAAGCTTTCTTT
CASSLGGQYTEAFF
>TRBJ2-5|TRBV20-1|TRBD2|many
TGCAGTGCTGTTGGGACTACCCAAGAGACCCAGTACTTC
CSAVGTTQETQYF
>TRBJ2-7|TRBV5-1|NA|many
TGCGCCAGCAGCCATAACAGGGAGGACGAGCAGTACTTC
CASSHNREDEQYF
>TRBJ2-7|TRBV7-2|NA|many
TGTGCCAGCAGCTCCAATCCCTACGAGCAGTACTTC
CASSSNPYEQYF
>TRBJ2-7|TRBV5-1|NA|many
TGCGCCAGCAGCTTGCTGGGGACCTACGAGCAGTACTTC
CASSLLGTYEQYF
>TRBJ2-2|TRBV7-3|NA|few
TGTGCCAGCAGCTCCGGACAGGCGGGGACGCTGTTTTTT
CASSSGQAGTLFF